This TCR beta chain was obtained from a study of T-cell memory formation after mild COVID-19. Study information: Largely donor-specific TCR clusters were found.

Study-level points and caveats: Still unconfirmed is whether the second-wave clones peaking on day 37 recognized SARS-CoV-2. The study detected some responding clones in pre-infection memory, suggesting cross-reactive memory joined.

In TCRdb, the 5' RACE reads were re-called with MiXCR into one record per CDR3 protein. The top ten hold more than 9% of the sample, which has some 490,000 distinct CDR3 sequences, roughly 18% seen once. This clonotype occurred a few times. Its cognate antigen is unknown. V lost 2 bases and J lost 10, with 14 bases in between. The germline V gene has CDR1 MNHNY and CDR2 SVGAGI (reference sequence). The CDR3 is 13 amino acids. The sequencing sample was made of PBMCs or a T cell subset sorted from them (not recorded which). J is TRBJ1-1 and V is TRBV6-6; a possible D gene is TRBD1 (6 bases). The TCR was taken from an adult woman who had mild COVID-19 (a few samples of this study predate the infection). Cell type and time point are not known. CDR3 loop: CASSYVTGKGAFF. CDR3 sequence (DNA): TGTGCCAGCAGTTACGTCACAGGGAAGGGAGCTTTCTTT.